Following are 13 T cell receptor beta chains from one sample sequenced in a study of shared clonotypes between healthy human individuals. Some clones are missing from TCRdb's copy, which holds only in-frame ones; the method was immunoSEQ multiplex PCR. The table records fewer than 2.5 million clones, approximately 93% of them present only once. Material: naive CD4+ T cells from PBMCs. Indicated subset: CD45RA+ positively selected. The receptors derive from a young man in good health. Some clones in this sample may be carry-over from other donors' samples.

The J gene is TRBJ2-2, the V gene TRBV4-2; 9 positions agree with TRBD2. This CDR3 is built from 18 residues. Germline CDR1 reads LGHNA; CDR2 reads YNFKEQ. The V segment lost 0 bases and the J segment 3 bases; nucleotides outside the gene matches: 8. The CDR3 nucleotides read TGTGCCAGCAGCCAAGACACTGGCGGGAGGGGGGACACCGGGGAGCTGTTTTTT. This sequence encodes CASSQDTGGRGDTGELFF.

This chain joins TRBV6-1 and TRBJ1-3, with D uncertain. In germline, CDR1 is MNHNS, CDR2 SASEGT. This CDR3 contains 13 residues. Deletions cut 8 bases from V and 2 bases from J, with 10 bases between. The CDR3 DNA sequence: TGTGCCAGCCTAATGAGTCCTGGAAACACCATATATTTT. Residues: CASLMSPGNTIYF.

The chain combines TRBV7-9 with TRBJ1-4; possible D gene TRBD1, 6 bases. The germline V and J ends were trimmed by 2 bases and 6 bases, with 13 bases remaining between them. From germline, CDR1 is SEHNR and CDR2 FQNEAQ (reference sequence). This CDR3 comprises 15 residues. The CDR3 reads CASSLRGDSYEKLFF. CDR3 DNA sequence: TGTGCCAGCAGCTTAAGGGGGGATAGCTATGAAAAACTGTTTTTT. The variable domain in full, completed from reference TRBV7-9 and TRBJ1-4, reads DTGVSQNPRHKITKRGQNVTFRCDPISEHNRLYWYRQTLGQGPEFLTYFQNEAQLEKSRLLSDRFSAERPKGSFSTLEIQRTEQGDSAMYLCASSLRGDSYEKLFFGSGTQLSVL.

J is TRBJ2-7 and V is TRBV19; the match to TRBD2 covers 10 bases. Germline V lookup: CDR1 LNHDA, CDR2 SQIVND (reference sequence). V lost 4 bases, J lost 6 bases, and 6 bases stayed unmatched. There are 14 residues in the CDR3. The CDR3, as DNA: TGTGCCAGTAGTAGACTAGCGGGTCGCCTCGAGCAGTACTTC. It encodes CASSRLAGRLEQYF.

This chain uses TRBV27 with TRBJ1-1, with D unclear. Germline CDR1 is MNHEY and CDR2 is SMNVEV (reference sequence). CDR3 length equals 13 residues. Trimming stripped 6 bases from V and 0 bases from J, with 8 bases between. As DNA, the CDR3 is TGTGCCAGCAGGAGGTTCATGAACACTGAAGCTTTCTTT. The encoded protein is CASRRFMNTEAFF.

The chain carries TRBV27 and TRBJ2-6; D is uncertain. The length of the CDR3 is 15 residues. Trimming removed 6 bases at V and 2 bases at J, with 11 bases between. The germline V gene has CDR1 MNHEY and CDR2 SMNVEV (reference sequence). The CDR3 DNA sequence: TGTGCCAGCAGCTATGTAAACGCTGGGGCCAACGTCCTGACTTTC. The encoded protein is CASSYVNAGANVLTF.

This chain joins TRBV9 and TRBJ2-4; 7 nucleotides match TRBD2. Germline assignment: CDR1 SGDLS and CDR2 YYNGEE. Trimming removed 4 bases from V and 0 bases from J; junction bases left unmatched: 4. The CDR3 extends over 15 amino acids. The CDR3 sequence is CASSNAGVAKNIQYF. The CDR3 DNA reads TGTGCCAGCAGCAACGCGGGGGTAGCCAAAAACATTCAGTACTTC.

This sequence joins TRBV15 and TRBJ2-1; D possibly matches TRBD1 or TRBD2 (6 bases each). The CDR3 has 13 amino acids. Deletions cut 3 bases from V and 9 bases from J, with 12 bases between. Germline CDR1 and CDR2: LNHNV and YYDKDF (reference sequence). The CDR3 is CATSSGGRFEQFF. The CDR3 nucleotides read TGTGCCACCAGCAGCGGGGGCAGGTTTGAGCAGTTCTTC.

The chain is built from TRBV28 and TRBJ1-1, with TRBD1 as a possible D gene (5 bases). The CDR3 is 13 amino acids. Trimming stripped 7 bases from V and 3 bases from J, with 12 bases between. CDR1 is MDHEN and CDR2 is SYDVKM in the germline V gene. CDR3 bases: TGTGCCAGCAAGACCGACAGTCACACTGAAGCTTTCTTT. Protein: CASKTDSHTEAFF.

V and J are TRBV15 and TRBJ2-5; D not resolved. CDR3 size: 14 residues. Germline assignment: CDR1 LNHNV and CDR2 YYDKDF (reference sequence). Between the trimmed V and J ends, which lost 0 bases and 7 bases, there was a span of 12 bases. CDR3 loop: CATSRDVGAATQYF. The CDR3, as DNA: TGTGCCACCAGCAGAGATGTCGGTGCAGCGACCCAGTACTTC.

The V and J genes are TRBV5-1 and TRBJ2-3; a possible D gene is TRBD1 (5 bases). Per germline, CDR1 SGHRS and CDR2 YFSETQ. This CDR3 has 14 amino acids. V lost 4 bases to trimming and J lost 2 bases, with 11 bases between them. CDR3 region: CASSVGQLTDTQYF. For the CDR3, the DNA is TGCGCCAGCAGCGTGGGGCAGCTCACAGATACGCAGTATTTT.

The chain has TRBV7-9 and TRBJ2-1; TRBD2 matches 10 bases. CDR1 and CDR2 from the germline V gene are SEHNR and FQNEAQ (reference sequence). There are 15 residues in the CDR3. Germline trimming cut 7 bases from V and 6 bases from J; bases unmatched to any gene: 9. The CDR3 DNA reads as TGTGCCAGCACCGGGCGGCTAGCGGGAGCCAATGAGCAGTTCTTC. Its protein product is CASTGRLAGANEQFF. The full variable domain, its missing parts supplied by reference TRBV7-9 and TRBJ2-1, is DTGVSQNPRHKITKRGQNVTFRCDPISEHNRLYWYRQTLGQGPEFLTYFQNEAQLEKSRLLSDRFSAERPKGSFSTLEIQRTEQGDSAMYLCASTGRLAGANEQFFGPGTRLTVL.

This clone was recorded only once. This sample also contains other DNA sequences that code for the same CDR3. The V gene is TRBV7-2, the J gene TRBJ2-5; D is ambiguous. This CDR3 contains 14 residues. CDR1 is SGHTA, CDR2 FQGNSA, per germline. The V end was cut by 0 bases, the J end by 1 base, with 6 bases between. DNA for the CDR3: TGTGCCAGCAGCTTAGCCGGGTTCCAAGAGACCCAGTACTTC. It yields the protein CASSLAGFQETQYF.